One sample yielded the 20 T cell receptor beta chains listed below, sequenced in a study of blood T cell repertoires in COVID-19. Generated by immunoSEQ multiplex PCR, the TCRdb table keeps only in-frame clones and is missing some. The profile shows about 74,000 clones, approximately 84% of them singletons. Sequencing input: peripheral blood. These receptors originate from a human donor in a cohort sampled during active COVID-19.

The rearrangement joins TRBV5-1 to TRBJ2-3; 11 bases agree with TRBD2. V shed 0 bases, J shed 4 bases, and the junction held 4 bases outside the gene matches. The CDR3 is 16 amino acids. Germline CDR1 is SGHRS and CDR2 is YFSETQ. CDR3 sequence (DNA): TGCGCCAGCAGCTTGGATAGCGGGGGGGCCGCAGATACGCAGTATTTT. Encoded protein: CASSLDSGGAADTQYF.

This chain joins TRBV10-3 and TRBJ2-7; D is perhaps TRBD1 (5 bases). This CDR3 is built from 13 residues. V was cut by 4 bases and J by 1 base, with 8 bases left in between. Germline CDR1 is ENHRY and CDR2 is SYGVKD. The CDR3 nucleotides read TGTGCCATCAGTGGTGACAGATCCTACGAGCAGTACTTC. This translates into CAISGDRSYEQYF.

This chain joins TRBV2 and TRBJ1-1; weak D call: TRBD1 (6 bases). Germline V CDR1 and CDR2: SNHLY, FYNNEI. The CDR3 loop spans 20 amino acids. V was cut by 4 bases and J by 4 bases, with 31 bases left in between. CDR3 residues: CASSVRRTELPLYRGTEAFF. CDR3 bases: TGTGCCAGCAGTGTTAGGAGGACAGAACTCCCATTATATCGTGGCACTGAAGCTTTCTTT.

The rearrangement links TRBV24-1 to TRBJ1-5; D ambiguous. The CDR3 runs 12 residues. Germline CDR1 reads KGHDR; CDR2 reads SFDVKD. V was clipped by 3 bases and J by 6 bases, with 5 bases between them. The CDR3 nucleotides read TGTGCCACCAGTGATGCGGGTCAGCCCCAGCATTTT. It translates to CATSDAGQPQHF.

The chain uses TRBV28 and TRBJ2-2, with 8 bases lining up with TRBD2. CDR1 and CDR2 from the germline V gene are MDHEN and SYDVKM. Trimming removed 5 bases from V and 2 bases from J; junction bases left unmatched: 4. This CDR3 comprises 15 residues. The CDR3 nucleotides are TGTGCCAGCAGTCTGTTAGCGGGAAACACCGGGGAGCTGTTTTTT. This gives the protein CASSLLAGNTGELFF.

This clone rates as medium-sized. This CDR3 is also generated by other DNA sequences in the sample. The genes are TRBV24-1 and TRBJ2-3; D remains unclear. Germline values: CDR1 KGHDR, CDR2 SFDVKD. Trimming removed 6 bases at V and 0 bases at J, with 3 bases between. CDR3 length: 12 amino acids. The CDR3 DNA follows: TGTGCCACCAGTTCTAGCACAGATACGCAGTATTTT. This gives the protein CATSSSTDTQYF.

This clone appeared a few times. The chain couples TRBV7-9 to TRBJ2-7; 9 bases are shared with TRBD1. Germline V gene data show CDR1 as SEHNR and CDR2 as FQNEAQ (reference sequence). With V trimmed by 7 bases and J by 5 bases, 6 bases remained unmatched. The length of the CDR3 is 13 residues. The CDR3 bases are TGTGCCAGCACCTGGACAGGGGTCGACGAGCAGTACTTC. Its translation is CASTWTGVDEQYF.

The chain combines TRBV27 with TRBJ2-1; no firm D call. The CDR3 has 15 amino acids. The ends were cut back, 5 bases at V and 5 bases at J, with 16 bases in the middle. Germline V gives CDR1 MNHEY, CDR2 SMNVEV (reference sequence). CDR3 nucleotide sequence: TGTGCCAGCAGTCTCGGGTTTTACCCGAACAATGAGCAGTTCTTC. It translates to CASSLGFYPNNEQFF.

This sequence joins TRBV5-1 and TRBJ1-1, with a tentative D call TRBD1 (5 bases). This CDR3 comprises 13 residues. Trimming removed 3 bases from V and 1 base from J, with 7 bases in between. Germline loops: CDR1 SGHRS, CDR2 YFSETQ. CDR3 nucleotides: TGCGCCAGCAGCTACGGACAGAACACTGAAGCTTTCTTT. It is translated as CASSYGQNTEAFF.

The chain carries TRBV3-1 (or the pseudogene TRBV3-2) and TRBJ1-5, with D possibly being TRBD1 (6 bases). Trimming shortened V by 3 bases and J by 4 bases, and 10 bases separated the two germline ends. The CDR3 spans 14 residues. The germline CDR1 and CDR2 sequences are LGHDT and YNNKEL (reference sequence). The CDR3 sequence: CASSQAGQNQPQHF. CDR3 DNA sequence: TGTGCCAGCAGCCAGGCTGGACAGAATCAGCCCCAGCATTTT.

The rearrangement joins TRBV6-6 to TRBJ1-2, with D uncertain. The CDR3 has 13 amino acids. Germline lookup yields CDR1 MNHNY and CDR2 SVGAGI (reference sequence). V dropped 7 bases and J dropped 2 bases, with 11 bases sitting between them. CDR3 sequence (DNA): TGTGCCAGCACTTGGGGAGTAAACTATGGCTACACCTTC. This gives the protein CASTWGVNYGYTF.

The chain employs TRBV7-2 and TRBJ1-1; 7 bases agree with TRBD1. Per germline, CDR1 SGHTA and CDR2 FQGNSA. The ends lost 2 bases at V and 0 bases at J; junction bases unmatched: 3. The CDR3 length is 15 residues. The CDR3 DNA follows: TGTGCCAGCAGCTTACGACAGGGTTTGAACACTGAAGCTTTCTTT. It is translated as CASSLRQGLNTEAFF.

This clone was observed a few times. V is TRBV27 and J is TRBJ1-2; D might be TRBD1 (5 bases). Germline lookup yields CDR1 MNHEY and CDR2 SMNVEV (reference sequence). Trimming removed 3 bases from V and 11 bases from J, with 16 bases in between. CDR3 size: 13 residues. The CDR3 bases are TGTGCCAGCAGTTTCGGGGGGAGCCTGGGTTACACCTTC. Protein sequence: CASSFGGSLGYTF.

The rearrangement joins TRBV5-5 to TRBJ2-3, with 7 bases that match TRBD2. The CDR3 is 15 amino acids. The germline gives CDR1 SGHKS, CDR2 YYEKEE (reference sequence). V shed 4 bases and J 1 base; nucleotides not matched to a gene: 6. The CDR3 region is CASSVRGVRTDTQYF. CDR3 sequence (DNA): TGTGCCAGCAGCGTACGGGGGGTACGCACAGATACGCAGTATTTT.

V is TRBV5-1 and J is TRBJ2-7; 12 bases agree with TRBD1. From germline, CDR1 is SGHRS and CDR2 YFSETQ. V lost 6 bases, J lost 7 bases, and 8 bases stayed unmatched. This CDR3 contains 14 residues. The CDR3 loop is CASKPGQGALEQYF. CDR3 bases: TGCGCCAGCAAACCGGGACAGGGGGCTTTGGAGCAGTACTTC.

With regard to this clone: One junction end disagrees with the germline gene, perhaps due to a read error. The sample holds other DNA sequences that translate to the same CDR3. The V gene is TRBV11-2, the J gene TRBJ2-7, with TRBD2 matching over 10 bases. CDR3 length: 15 residues. Looked up from germline, CDR1 is SGHAT and CDR2 is FQNNGV. CDR3: CASSRTSGVYYEQYF. The CDR3 nucleotides are TGCGCCAGCAGCCGAACTAGCGGGGTCTACTACGAGCAGTACTTC.

As for this clone: The same CDR3 also results from other DNA sequences found in this sample. The V gene is TRBV18, the J gene TRBJ1-1; D not resolved. Trimming removed 0 bases from V and 0 bases from J, with 5 bases in between. The CDR3 length is 14 residues. The germline CDR1 and CDR2 sequences are KGHSH and LQKENI. The CDR3 nucleotides are TGTGCCAGCTCACCACCGCAGATGAACACTGAAGCTTTCTTT. It encodes CASSPPQMNTEAFF.

This chain links TRBV6-5 with TRBJ2-3, with TRBD1 matching over 9 bases. The CDR3 is 14 residues long. Germline values: CDR1 MNHEY, CDR2 SVGAGI. The ends lost 6 bases at V and 2 bases at J; junction bases unmatched: 3. The CDR3 DNA reads TGTGCCAGCAGCGACAGGGGGGTCACAGATACGCAGTATTTT. This gives the protein CASSDRGVTDTQYF.

V usage is TRBV2 and J usage is TRBJ2-3; 9 positions match TRBD1. The ends lost 6 bases at V and 5 bases at J; junction bases unmatched: 0. Per the germline V gene, CDR1 is SNHLY and CDR2 is FYNNEI. CDR3 size: 12 residues. The CDR3, as DNA: TGTGCCAGCAGGACAGGGGGAGATACGCAGTATTTT. Translation: CASRTGGDTQYF.

V gene TRBV3-1 (or the pseudogene TRBV3-2) combines with J gene TRBJ2-1; 11 bases align to TRBD2. V shed 1 base, J shed 3 bases, and the junction held 2 bases outside the gene matches. Germline CDR1 reads LGHDT; CDR2 reads YNNKEL (reference sequence). CDR3 length: 16 amino acids. Written as DNA, the CDR3 is TGTGCCAGCAGCCAAGGGGGACTAGCGGTCTACAATGAGCAGTTCTTC. As protein: CASSQGGLAVYNEQFF.